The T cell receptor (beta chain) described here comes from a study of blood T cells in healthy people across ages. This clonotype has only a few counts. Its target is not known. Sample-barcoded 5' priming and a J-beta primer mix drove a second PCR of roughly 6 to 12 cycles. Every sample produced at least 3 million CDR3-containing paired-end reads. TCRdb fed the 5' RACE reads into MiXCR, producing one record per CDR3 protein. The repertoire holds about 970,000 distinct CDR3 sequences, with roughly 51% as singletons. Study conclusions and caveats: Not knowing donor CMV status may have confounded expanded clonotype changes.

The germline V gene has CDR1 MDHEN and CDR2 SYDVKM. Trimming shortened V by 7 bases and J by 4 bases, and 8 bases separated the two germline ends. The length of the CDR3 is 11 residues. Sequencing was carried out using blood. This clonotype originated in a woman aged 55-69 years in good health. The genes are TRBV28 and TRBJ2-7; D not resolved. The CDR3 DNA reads TGTGCCAGCACTTATGGATACGAGCAGTACTTC. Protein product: CASTYGYEQYF.